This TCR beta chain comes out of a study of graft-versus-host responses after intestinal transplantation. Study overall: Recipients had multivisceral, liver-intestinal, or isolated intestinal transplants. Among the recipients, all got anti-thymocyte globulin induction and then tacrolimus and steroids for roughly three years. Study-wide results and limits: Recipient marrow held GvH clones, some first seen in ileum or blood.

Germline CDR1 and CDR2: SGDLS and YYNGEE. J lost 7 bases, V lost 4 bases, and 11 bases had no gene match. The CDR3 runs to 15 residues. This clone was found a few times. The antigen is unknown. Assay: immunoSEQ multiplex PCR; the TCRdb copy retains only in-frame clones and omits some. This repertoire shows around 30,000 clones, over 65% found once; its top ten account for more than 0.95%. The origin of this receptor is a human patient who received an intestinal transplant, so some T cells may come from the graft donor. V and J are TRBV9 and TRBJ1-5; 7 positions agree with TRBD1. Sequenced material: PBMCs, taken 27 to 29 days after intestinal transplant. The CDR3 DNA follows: TGTGCCAGCAGCTCAACCTCAGGGGGGGGGCAGCCCCAGCATTTT. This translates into CASSSTSGGGQPQHF.